Shown below are 10 T cell receptor beta chains from a single sample sequenced in a study of PD-1 blockade in classical Hodgkin lymphoma. The time point was: cycle 4 day 1 (C4D1), after about 6 weeks of nivolumab. There was relapse after autologous stem cell transplantation in every patient, and there was variation in brentuximab vedotin exposure. Some clones are missing from TCRdb's copy, which holds only in-frame ones; the method was immunoSEQ multiplex PCR. Counted here are around 93,000 clones, around 78% occurring once; the ten biggest clones make up about 9.4%. Source: peripheral blood mononuclear cells (PBMCs), taken before the fourth cycle of nivolumab. The receptors originated from a human donor with classical Hodgkin lymphoma.

The rearrangement links TRBV19 to TRBJ2-5; no clear D. Germline V CDR1 and CDR2: LNHDA, SQIVND (reference sequence). The CDR3 runs 13 residues. The V and J ends lost 5 bases and 5 bases respectively, with 12 bases between them. CDR3 region: CASSPSHGETQYF. CDR3 DNA: TGTGCCAGTAGTCCCTCCCATGGGGAGACCCAGTACTTC.

The gene calls are TRBV7-6 and TRBJ2-2, with TRBD1 as a possible D gene (5 bases). The germline gives CDR1 SGHVS, CDR2 FNYEAQ. V was trimmed by 4 bases and J by 6 bases, leaving 12 bases between them. The CDR3 sequence is 14 residues long. CDR3 nucleotides: TGTGCCAGCAGCTATACAGGTCCCCCCGGGGAGCTGTTTTTT. Translated, it gives CASSYTGPPGELFF.

The chain carries TRBV5-8 and TRBJ1-3, with TRBD1 identical over 7 bases. This CDR3 contains 16 residues. Germline V gene sequence: CDR1 SGHTS, CDR2 YDEGEE. Germline trimming cut 5 bases from V and 2 bases from J; bases unmatched to any gene: 10. The DNA of the CDR3 is TGTGCCAGCAGTTTTCCGGGACAGAGGCCTGGAAACACCATATATTTT. This translates into CASSFPGQRPGNTIYF.

The V and J genes are TRBV19 and TRBJ2-7; D unresolved. V gave up 0 bases and J gave up 0 bases, with 6 bases separating them. Germline V gene data show CDR1 as LNHDA and CDR2 as SQIVND (reference sequence). CDR3 length equals 14 residues. CDR3 residues: CASSIDRLSYEQYF. Written as DNA, the CDR3 is TGTGCCAGTAGTATAGACAGGCTCTCCTACGAGCAGTACTTC.

The chain links TRBV6-1 to TRBJ2-5; D tentatively reads TRBD1 or TRBD2 (5 bases each). Looked up from germline, CDR1 is MNHNS and CDR2 is SASEGT. V was trimmed by 3 bases and J by 2 bases, leaving 7 bases between them. The CDR3 totals 13 residues. The CDR3 DNA is TGTGCCAGCAGTGATGGGGGACAAGAGACCCAGTACTTC. It codes for CASSDGGQETQYF.

The chain uses TRBV7-7 and TRBJ2-2; 10 nucleotides agree with TRBD1. CDR3 length equals 15 residues. J gave up 5 bases and V 6 bases, and 6 bases lay outside the gene matches. CDR1 and CDR2 (germline): SSHAT, FNYEAQ (reference sequence). DNA of the CDR3: TGTGCCAGCAGTCGACAGGGGGCTAATACCGGGGAGCTGTTTTTT. This gives the protein CASSRQGANTGELFF.

Comments on this clone: An end of the junction differs from the germline gene, which may be a read error. The chain uses TRBV19 and TRBJ1-1, with 10 bases that match TRBD1. Germline loops: CDR1 LNHDA, CDR2 SQIVND (reference sequence). This CDR3 contains 17 residues. CDR3 DNA: TGTGCCAGTAGAACCGGGACAGGGGATATATGGAACGCTGAAGCTTTCTTT. Residues: CASRTGTGDIWNAEAFF.

The chain uses TRBV10-3 and TRBJ1-2; 8 bases map to TRBD1. The ends lost 3 bases at V and 8 bases at J; junction bases unmatched: 5. The germline V gene encodes CDR1 ENHRY and CDR2 SYGVKD. There are 13 residues in the CDR3. The CDR3 region is CAISEDRGGGYTF. The DNA for the CDR3 is TGTGCCATCAGTGAAGACAGGGGTGGCGGCTACACCTTC.

This clone occurred once. This chain connects TRBV5-4 to TRBJ1-1; D is unresolved. Germline CDR1 and CDR2: SGHNT and YYREEE (reference sequence). V lost 5 bases and J 1 base, leaving 6 bases between the germline ends. The CDR3 has 12 amino acids. CDR3 amino acids: CASRLQNTEAFF. Here the CDR3 DNA reads TGTGCCAGCAGGTTGCAGAACACTGAAGCTTTCTTT.

The chain joins TRBV28 to TRBJ1-1, with TRBD1 matching over 7 bases. This CDR3 is 15 amino acids long. Germline V gene lookup returns CDR1 MDHEN and CDR2 SYDVKM. With V trimmed by 5 bases and J by 2 bases, 8 bases remained unmatched. CDR3 in DNA: TGTGCCAGCAGTCTTCTTAGGGGGCCTAACACTGAAGCTTTCTTT. Amino acids: CASSLLRGPNTEAFF.